This TCR beta chain originates from a study of shared clonotypes between healthy human individuals. Whole-study results and caveats: Unshared clonotypes carried lower generation probabilities than those common to all four donors. Memory subsets had estimated richness that was generally smaller than that of naive subsets.

On sorted subsets, replicate PCRs used 150 to 250 ng DNA, or 25,000 to 35,000 T cell genomes. Generated by immunoSEQ multiplex PCR, the TCRdb table keeps only in-frame clones and is missing some. The data hold about 1,900,000 clones, with about 95% observed a single time. Notes on this clone: Its specificity is unknown.

Positively selected for CCR7, the CD45RO-negative cells used as naive CD8 cells excluded terminally differentiated effector memory CD45RA+ cells. All participating donors were Caucasian adults from Nashville, Tennessee. The source is a man aged 18-30 years in good health. Material: naive CD8+ T cells sorted from blood.

This chain's CDR3 is CASMPQGSGELFF. The CDR3 DNA follows: TGTGCCAGCATGCCTCAGGGTTCCGGGGAGCTGTTTTTT. This chain joins TRBV11-2 and TRBJ2-2; D is perhaps TRBD1 (5 bases). The CDR3 consists of 13 residues. V dropped 7 bases and J dropped 6 bases, with 12 bases sitting between them. Germline V gene lookup returns CDR1 SGHAT and CDR2 FQNNGV.